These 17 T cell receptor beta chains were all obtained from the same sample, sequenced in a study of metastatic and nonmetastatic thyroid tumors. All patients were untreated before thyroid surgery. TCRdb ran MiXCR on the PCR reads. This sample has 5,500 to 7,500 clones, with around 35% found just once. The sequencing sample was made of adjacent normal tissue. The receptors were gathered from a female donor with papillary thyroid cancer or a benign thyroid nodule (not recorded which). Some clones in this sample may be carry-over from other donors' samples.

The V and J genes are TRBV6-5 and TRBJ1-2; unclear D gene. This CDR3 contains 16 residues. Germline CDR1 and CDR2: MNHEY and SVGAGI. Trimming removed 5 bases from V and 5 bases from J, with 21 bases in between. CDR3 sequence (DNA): TGTGCCAGCAGTAACCACCAAATGGCAGGAAATTATGGCTACACCTTC. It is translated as CASSNHQMAGNYGYTF.

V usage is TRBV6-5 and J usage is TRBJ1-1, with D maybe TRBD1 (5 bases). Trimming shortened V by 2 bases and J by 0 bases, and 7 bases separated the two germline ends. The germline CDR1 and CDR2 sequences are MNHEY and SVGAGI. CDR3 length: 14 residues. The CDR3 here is CASSYPTVNTEAFF. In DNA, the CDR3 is TGTGCCAGCAGTTACCCGACAGTGAACACTGAAGCTTTCTTT.

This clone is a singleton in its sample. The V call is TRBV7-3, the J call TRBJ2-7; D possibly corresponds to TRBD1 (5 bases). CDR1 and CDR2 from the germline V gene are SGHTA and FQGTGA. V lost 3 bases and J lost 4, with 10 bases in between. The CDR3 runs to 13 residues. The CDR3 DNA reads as TGTGCCAGCAGCTTGCAGGGCTATTACGAGCAGTACTTC. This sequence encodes CASSLQGYYEQYF.

Written as DNA, the CDR3 is TGTGCCAGCAGTTCCGGGACAGGGACTGGAAACACCATATATTTT. Encoded protein: CASSSGTGTGNTIYF. The rearrangement uses TRBV6-1 and TRBJ1-3, with 9 bases lining up with TRBD1. The V and J ends lost 5 bases and 2 bases, in that order; junction bases with no gene match: 4. There are 15 residues in the CDR3. Germline values: CDR1 MNHNS, CDR2 SASEGT.

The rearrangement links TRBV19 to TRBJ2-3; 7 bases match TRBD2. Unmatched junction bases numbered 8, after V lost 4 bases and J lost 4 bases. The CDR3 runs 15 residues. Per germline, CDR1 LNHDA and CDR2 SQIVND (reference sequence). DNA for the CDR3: TGTGCCAGTAGTAGAGGAGCGGGACTATCAGATACGCAGTATTTT. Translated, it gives CASSRGAGLSDTQYF.

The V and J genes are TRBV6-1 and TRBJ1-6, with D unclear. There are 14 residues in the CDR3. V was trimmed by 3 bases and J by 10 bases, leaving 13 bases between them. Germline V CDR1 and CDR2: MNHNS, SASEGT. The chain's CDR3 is CASSERITGSPLHF. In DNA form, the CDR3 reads TGTGCCAGCAGTGAGCGTATCACGGGATCACCCCTCCACTTT.

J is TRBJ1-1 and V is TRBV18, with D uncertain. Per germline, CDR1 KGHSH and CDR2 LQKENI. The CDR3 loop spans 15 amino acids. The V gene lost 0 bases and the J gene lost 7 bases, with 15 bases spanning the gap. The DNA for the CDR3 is TGTGCCAGCTCACCACCGAGTTCCAGCGGTCTTGAAGCTTTCTTT. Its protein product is CASSPPSSSGLEAFF.

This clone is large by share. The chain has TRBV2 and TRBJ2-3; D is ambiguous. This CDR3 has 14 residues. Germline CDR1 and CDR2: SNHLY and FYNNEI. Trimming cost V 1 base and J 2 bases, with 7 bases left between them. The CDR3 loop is CASSEGQITDTQYF. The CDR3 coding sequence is TGTGCCAGCAGTGAAGGGCAGATCACAGATACGCAGTATTTT.

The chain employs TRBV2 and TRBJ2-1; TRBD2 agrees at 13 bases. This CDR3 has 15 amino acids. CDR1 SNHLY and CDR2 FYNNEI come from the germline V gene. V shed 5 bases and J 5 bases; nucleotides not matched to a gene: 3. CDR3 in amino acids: CASSWTSGSNNEQFF. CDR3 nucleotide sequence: TGTGCCAGCAGTTGGACTAGCGGGAGCAACAATGAGCAGTTCTTC.

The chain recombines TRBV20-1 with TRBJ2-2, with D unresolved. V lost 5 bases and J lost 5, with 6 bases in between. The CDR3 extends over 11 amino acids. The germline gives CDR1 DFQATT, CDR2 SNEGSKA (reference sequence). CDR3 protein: CSASQTGELFF. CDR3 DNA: TGCAGTGCTTCTCAAACCGGGGAGCTGTTTTTT.

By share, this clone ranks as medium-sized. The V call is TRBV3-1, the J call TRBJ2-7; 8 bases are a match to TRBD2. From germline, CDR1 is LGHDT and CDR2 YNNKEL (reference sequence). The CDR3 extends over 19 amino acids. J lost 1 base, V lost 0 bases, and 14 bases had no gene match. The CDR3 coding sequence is TGTGCCAGCAGCCAAGATCTTGTTCCTCGGGGGGGTAGGTCCTACGAGCAGTACTTC. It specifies CASSQDLVPRGGRSYEQYF.

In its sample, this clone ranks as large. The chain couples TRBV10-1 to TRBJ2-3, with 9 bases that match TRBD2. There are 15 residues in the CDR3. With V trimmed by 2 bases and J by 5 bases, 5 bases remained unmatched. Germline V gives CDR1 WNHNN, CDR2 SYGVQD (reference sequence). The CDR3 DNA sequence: TGCGCCAGCAGTGAGCCCGCGGGGGGGAAAGATACGCAGTATTTT. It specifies CASSEPAGGKDTQYF.

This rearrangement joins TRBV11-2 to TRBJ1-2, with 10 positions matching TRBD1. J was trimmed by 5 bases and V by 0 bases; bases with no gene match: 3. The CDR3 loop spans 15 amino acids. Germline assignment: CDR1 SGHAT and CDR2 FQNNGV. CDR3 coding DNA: TGTGCCAGCAGCTTAGAGTTGGGACAGGGGTATGGCTACACCTTC. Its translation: CASSLELGQGYGYTF.

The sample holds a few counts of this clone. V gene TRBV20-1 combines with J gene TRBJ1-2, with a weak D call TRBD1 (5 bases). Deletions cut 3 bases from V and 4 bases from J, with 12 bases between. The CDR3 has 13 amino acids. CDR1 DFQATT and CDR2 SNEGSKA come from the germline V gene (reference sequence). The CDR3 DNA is TGCAGTGCTAGTGAGGGGACCATCTATGGCTACACCTTC. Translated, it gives CSASEGTIYGYTF.

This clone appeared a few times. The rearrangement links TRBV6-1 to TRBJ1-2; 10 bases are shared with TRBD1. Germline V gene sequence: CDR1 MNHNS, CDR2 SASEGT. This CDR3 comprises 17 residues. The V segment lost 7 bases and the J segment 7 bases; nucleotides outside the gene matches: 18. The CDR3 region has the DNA TGTGCCAGCATCCACTCACCAAAAGGACAGGGGGTTGGTGGCTACACCTTC. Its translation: CASIHSPKGQGVGGYTF.

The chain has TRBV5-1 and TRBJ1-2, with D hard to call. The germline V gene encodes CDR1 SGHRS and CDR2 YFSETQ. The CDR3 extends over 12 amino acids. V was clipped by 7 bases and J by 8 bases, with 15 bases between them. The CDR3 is CASGRTDGGYTF. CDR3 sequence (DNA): TGCGCCAGCGGTAGGACGGACGGCGGCTACACCTTC.

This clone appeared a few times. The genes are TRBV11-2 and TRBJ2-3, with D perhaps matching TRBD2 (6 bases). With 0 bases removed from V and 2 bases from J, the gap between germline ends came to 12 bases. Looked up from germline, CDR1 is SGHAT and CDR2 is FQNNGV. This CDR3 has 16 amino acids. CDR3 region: CASSLEFGTSTDTQYF. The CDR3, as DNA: TGTGCCAGCAGCTTAGAATTTGGGACTTCCACAGATACGCAGTATTTT.